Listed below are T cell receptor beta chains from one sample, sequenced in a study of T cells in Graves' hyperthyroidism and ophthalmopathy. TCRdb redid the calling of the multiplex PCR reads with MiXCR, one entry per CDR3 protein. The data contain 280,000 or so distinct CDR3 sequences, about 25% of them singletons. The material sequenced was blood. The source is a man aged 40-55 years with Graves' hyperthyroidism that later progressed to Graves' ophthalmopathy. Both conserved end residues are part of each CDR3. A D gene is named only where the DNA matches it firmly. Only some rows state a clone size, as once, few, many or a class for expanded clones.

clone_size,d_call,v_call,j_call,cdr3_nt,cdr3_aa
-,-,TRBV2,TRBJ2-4,TGTGCCAGCAGTGAACGGGCAGAAAGTGCCAAAAACATTCAGTACTTC,CASSERAESAKNIQYF
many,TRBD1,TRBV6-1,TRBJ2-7,TGTGCCAGCCAAAAAGGGGGCATGAGCTCCTACGAGCAGTACTTC,CASQKGGMSSYEQYF
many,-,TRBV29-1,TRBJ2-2,TGCAGCGTTGCCCCCCCCACCGGGGAGCTGTTTTTT,CSVAPPTGELFF
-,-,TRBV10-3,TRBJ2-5,TGTGCCATCAGTGAGTCGAGTCTGGGAGAGACCCAGTACTTC,CAISESSLGETQYF
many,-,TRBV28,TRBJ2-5,TGTGCCAGCAGTCTCAGACTGGGCCAAGAGACCCAGTACTTC,CASSLRLGQETQYF
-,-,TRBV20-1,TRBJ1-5,TGCAGTGCCTTACTAATAAATCAGCCCCAGCATTTT,CSALLINQPQHF
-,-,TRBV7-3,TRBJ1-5,TGTGCCAGCAACGATACAGGGTTGGGTCAGCCCCAGCATTTT,CASNDTGLGQPQHF
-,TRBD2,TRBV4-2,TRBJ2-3,TGTGCCAGCAGCCAAGTTCTAGCGGGAGATACGCAGTATTTT,CASSQVLAGDTQYF
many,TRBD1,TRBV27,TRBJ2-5,TGTGCCAGCAGTGGACAGGGGGGAAGAGAGACCCAGTACTTC,CASSGQGGRETQYF
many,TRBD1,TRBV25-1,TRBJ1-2,TGTGCCAGCAGTGATCGGACAGGGGGCTATGGCTACACCTTC,CASSDRTGGYGYTF
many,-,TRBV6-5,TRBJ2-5,TGTGCCAGCAGGCCCCAGGGGGGGCGGAGGGAGACCCAGTACTTC,CASRPQGGRRETQYF
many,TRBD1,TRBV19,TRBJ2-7,TGTGCCAGTAGTCCGGGGACAGCCTACGAGCAGTACTTC,CASSPGTAYEQYF
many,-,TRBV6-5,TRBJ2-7,TGTGCCAGCAGTTACTCGATGGGCAGGGCCAACGAGCAGTACTTC,CASSYSMGRANEQYF
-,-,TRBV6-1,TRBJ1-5,TGTGCCAGCGCAGGACAGTACAGTCAGCCCCAGCATTTT,CASAGQYSQPQHF
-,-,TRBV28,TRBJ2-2,TGTGCCAGCTCTCCATCGGGGGACGGGGAGCTGTTTTTT,CASSPSGDGELFF
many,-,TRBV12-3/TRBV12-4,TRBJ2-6,TGTGCCAGCGGTCGTGGGGCCAACGTCCTGACTTTC,CASGRGANVLTF
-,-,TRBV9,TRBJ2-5,TGTGCCAGCAGCGAAACCCACCAAGAGACCCAGTACTTC,CASSETHQETQYF
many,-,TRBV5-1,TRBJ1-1,TGCGCCAGCAGCTTTGGAGACAGAGAGAAAGCTTTCTTT,CASSFGDREKAFF
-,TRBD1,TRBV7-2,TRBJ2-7,TGTGCCAGCAGCTACGACAGGGGGCGCGAAGAGCAGTACTTC,CASSYDRGREEQYF
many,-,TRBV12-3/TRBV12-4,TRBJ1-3,TGTGCCAGCAGTTTATCGAGCCTGGGGGGAAACACCATATATTTT,CASSLSSLGGNTIYF
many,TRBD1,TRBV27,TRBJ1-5,TGTGCCAGCAGCACAGGACAGGGGGCTTTTGGCAATCAGCCCCAGCATTTT,CASSTGQGAFGNQPQHF
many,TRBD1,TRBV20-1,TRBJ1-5,TGCAGTGCTAGACCCAACCTCGGGGACAGGGAACAGCCCCAGCATTTT,CSARPNLGDREQPQHF